The 9 T cell receptor beta chains below were found in one sample sequenced in a study of radiation and T cells in renal cell carcinoma. Measured with immunoSEQ multiplex PCR; TCRdb has only the in-frame clones, and not every one. The sample lists some 15,000 clones, approximately 48% occurring once. The treatment is: 15 Gy SBRT to primary tumor, nephrectomy 4 weeks later. The sample in question was tumor tissue, obtained from a patient whose treatment included radiotherapy and nephrectomy. These receptors were obtained from a woman aged 55-69 years with renal cell carcinoma.

V and J are TRBV6-5 and TRBJ1-1; the D gene is possibly TRBD1 (6 bases). This CDR3 spans 13 amino acids. The V end was cut by 6 bases, the J end by 4 bases, with 12 bases between. Germline-derived CDR1 and CDR2 are MNHEY and SVGAGI. CDR3 DNA sequence: TGTGCCAGCAGCCAGGGGTTGAGCACTGAAGCTTTCTTT. It is translated as CASSQGLSTEAFF.

The chain combines TRBV7-9 with TRBJ1-2, with TRBD1 as a possible D gene (6 bases). Trimming pared 1 base from V and 7 bases from J, leaving 16 bases between. The CDR3 contains 15 residues. Looked up from germline, CDR1 is SEHNR and CDR2 is FQNEAQ (reference sequence). CDR3 residues: CASSLGGGRPSGYTF. CDR3 nucleotides: TGTGCCAGCAGCTTAGGCGGGGGGCGCCCGAGTGGCTACACCTTC. The variable domain in full, completed from reference TRBV7-9 and TRBJ1-2, reads DTGVSQNPRHKITKRGQNVTFRCDPISEHNRLYWYRQTLGQGPEFLTYFQNEAQLEKSRLLSDRFSAERPKGSFSTLEIQRTEQGDSAMYLCASSLGGGRPSGYTFGSGTRLTVV.

Comment on this clone: A far larger clone is just one base off, so this is likely a read error. Other DNA sequences in the sample encode the same CDR3. The chain recombines TRBV4-1 with TRBJ1-5; TRBD1 aligns across 7 bases. Germline V gene lookup returns CDR1 MGHRA and CDR2 YSYEKL. J was trimmed by 2 bases and V by 0 bases; bases with no gene match: 1. The CDR3 contains 15 residues. CDR3: CASSQDDRGNQPQHF. In DNA form, the CDR3 reads TGCGCCAGCAGCCAAGACGACAGGGGCAATCAGCCCCAGCATTTT.

This clone was detected ten times or more. The chain couples TRBV9 to TRBJ2-2; D call uncertain. CDR1 SGDLS and CDR2 YYNGEE come from the germline V gene. This CDR3 region has 16 residues. With 1 base removed from V and 5 bases from J, the gap between germline ends came to 15 bases. CDR3 coding DNA: TGTGCCAGCAGCGTATACGAAGGTGCTGGTACCGGGGAGCTGTTTTTT. Translated: CASSVYEGAGTGELFF.

On this clone: An end of the junction differs from the germline gene, which may be a read error. This chain connects TRBV4-1 to TRBJ1-4, with D possibly matching TRBD1 (5 bases). CDR3 length equals 15 residues. Germline CDR1 reads MGHRA; CDR2 reads YSYEKL. In DNA, the CDR3 is TGTGCCAGCAGCCAGGGTCAGGGCGTAAATGAAAAACTGTTTTTT. Its protein is CASSQGQGVNEKLFF.

The J gene is TRBJ1-2, the V gene TRBV7-2; D gene uncertain. Germline V gene sequence: CDR1 SGHTA, CDR2 FQGNSA. This CDR3 is built from 14 residues. Trimming shortened V by 1 base and J by 3 bases, and 9 bases separated the two germline ends. CDR3 protein: CASSLDTTDYGYTF. The CDR3 DNA follows: TGTGCCAGCAGCTTAGACACGACCGACTATGGCTACACCTTC.

The chain is built from TRBV7-2 and TRBJ1-1; D is unclear. Germline CDR1 and CDR2: SGHTA and FQGNSA. The CDR3 runs 16 residues. The V gene lost 1 base and the J gene lost 4 bases, with 16 bases spanning the gap. In nucleotides, the CDR3 is TGTGCCAGCAGCTTAGTCCCGGGTGGCTCTGGCACTGAAGCTTTCTTT. Its translation is CASSLVPGGSGTEAFF.

V gene TRBV30 combines with J gene TRBJ2-7; 7 bases are a match to TRBD2. Germline values: CDR1 GTSNPN, CDR2 SVGIG (reference sequence). V shed 4 bases and J 0 bases; nucleotides not matched to a gene: 3. CDR3 length: 13 residues. DNA for the CDR3: TGTGCCTGGAACCGGGACTACTCCTACGAGCAGTACTTC. Protein sequence: CAWNRDYSYEQYF.

V gene TRBV5-1 combines with J gene TRBJ2-3, with TRBD1 matching over 7 bases. The J segment lost 4 bases and the V segment lost 0 bases, leaving 5 bases of the junction unmatched. Looked up from germline, CDR1 is SGHRS and CDR2 is YFSETQ. The CDR3 consists of 15 residues. The CDR3 DNA reads TGCGCCAGCAGCTTGGCGGCAGGGGGAGCAGATACGCAGTATTTT. Its translation: CASSLAAGGADTQYF.